These 3 T cell receptor beta chains originate from one sample sequenced in a study of control samples from healthy donors and cancer patients. Using immunoSEQ multiplex PCR, the repertoire was profiled, and TCRdb retains in-frame clones only, with some absent. The sample shows under 200,000 clones, and more than 2% sits with its ten largest clones. The source material was blood. These receptors were taken from a woman in her twenties or thirties in good health.

The chain combines TRBV12-3 or TRBV12-4 with TRBJ2-5; D is perhaps TRBD2 (6 bases). V lost 8 bases and J lost 4, with 14 bases in between. The CDR3 runs to 13 residues. The CDR3: CASCRDLSETQYF. CDR3 sequence (DNA): TGTGCCAGCTGCCGGGACTTATCAGAGACCCAGTACTTC.

This chain links TRBV19 with TRBJ2-1; TRBD2 matches 13 bases. J was trimmed by 0 bases and V by 5 bases; bases with no gene match: 7. Germline V gene data show CDR1 as LNHDA and CDR2 as SQIVND (reference sequence). CDR3 length: 18 amino acids. CDR3 region: CASSWRLAGGPSYNEQFF. CDR3 nucleotide sequence: TGTGCCAGTAGTTGGAGACTAGCGGGGGGCCCCTCCTACAATGAGCAGTTCTTC.

The chain couples TRBV30 to TRBJ1-4; no reliable D call. Per the germline V gene, CDR1 is GTSNPN and CDR2 is SVGIG (reference sequence). This CDR3 has 13 amino acids. Trimming stripped 1 base from V and 4 bases from J, with 7 bases between. The CDR3 DNA reads TGTGCCTGGAGTGGTCGGATTAATGAAAAACTGTTTTTT. It specifies CAWSGRINEKLFF.